What follows are 3 T cell receptor beta chains derived from one specimen sequenced in a study of pediatric ulcerative colitis. Measured with immunoSEQ multiplex PCR; TCRdb has only the in-frame clones, and not every one. The data contain about 60,000 clones, over 80% of them singletons. The material sequenced was blood. These receptors were obtained from a boy between 10 and 17 years old who was a control in a study of pediatric ulcerative colitis.

CDR3 sequence: CAISAGTGADTQYF. CDR3 DNA: TGTGCCATCAGTGCCGGGACAGGTGCAGATACGCAGTATTTT. The genes are TRBV10-3 and TRBJ2-3, with 8 bases aligning to TRBD1. The CDR3 covers 14 residues. Germline CDR1 ENHRY, CDR2 SYGVKD. Germline trimming cut 4 bases from V and 4 bases from J; bases unmatched to any gene: 4.

The chain couples TRBV2 to TRBJ2-1; tentative D call: TRBD2 (6 bases). Germline V lookup: CDR1 SNHLY, CDR2 FYNNEI. V dropped 7 bases and J dropped 3 bases, with 10 bases sitting between them. This CDR3 has 13 amino acids. DNA for the CDR3: TGTGCCAGCAAGCGGGTTAGCTACAATGAGCAGTTCTTC. It is translated as CASKRVSYNEQFF.

The chain has TRBV2 and TRBJ1-2; possible D gene TRBD1, 6 bases. The germline gives CDR1 SNHLY, CDR2 FYNNEI. Trimming cost V 1 base and J 5 bases, with 11 bases left between them. This CDR3 region has 14 residues. CDR3 residues: CASSEVGASYGYTF. For the CDR3, the DNA is TGTGCCAGCAGTGAAGTGGGGGCGAGTTATGGCTACACCTTC.